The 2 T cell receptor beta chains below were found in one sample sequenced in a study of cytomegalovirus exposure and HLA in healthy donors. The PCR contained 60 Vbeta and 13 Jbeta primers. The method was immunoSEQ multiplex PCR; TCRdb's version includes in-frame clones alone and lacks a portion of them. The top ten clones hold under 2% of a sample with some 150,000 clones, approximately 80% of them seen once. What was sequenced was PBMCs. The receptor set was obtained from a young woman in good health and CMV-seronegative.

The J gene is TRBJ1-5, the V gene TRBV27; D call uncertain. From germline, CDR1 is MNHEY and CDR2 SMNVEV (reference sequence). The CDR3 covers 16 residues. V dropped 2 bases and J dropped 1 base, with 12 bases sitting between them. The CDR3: CASSLSRSGSNQPQHF. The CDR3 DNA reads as TGTGCCAGCAGTTTAAGCCGAAGCGGAAGCAATCAGCCCCAGCATTTT.

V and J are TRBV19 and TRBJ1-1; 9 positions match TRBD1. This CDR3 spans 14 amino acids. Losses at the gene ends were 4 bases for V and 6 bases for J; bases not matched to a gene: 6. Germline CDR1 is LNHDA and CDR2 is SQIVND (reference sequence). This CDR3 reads CASSRGQGASEAFF. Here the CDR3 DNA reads TGTGCCAGTAGTAGGGGACAGGGCGCGTCTGAAGCTTTCTTT.